The 31 T cell receptor beta chains below all came from one sample that was sequenced in a study of vaccination and CD4 T cells after COVID-19. Their antigen targets remain unknown. With the Oncomine TCR Beta short-read assay, DNA from cultured CD4+ T cells was sequenced. TCRdb processed the PCR reads anew with MiXCR; each CDR3 protein has one entry. The sample lists 10,000 to 13,000 distinct CDR3 sequences, less than 70% seen once, with 10% to 13% in the top ten. The treatment was: roughly 10-day PBMC culture with coronavirus spike peptide pools or control peptides (ViraFEST assay). What was sequenced was CD4+ T cells from blood, cultured in vitro. These receptor sequences come from a human donor who had recovered from COVID-19.

The J gene is TRBJ2-1, the V gene TRBV2, with a possible D match to TRBD2 (5 bases). Per germline, CDR1 SNHLY and CDR2 FYNNEI. The CDR3 covers 13 residues. Trimming pared 6 bases from V and 5 bases from J, leaving 11 bases between. For the CDR3, the DNA is TGTGCCAGCAGGAGGGAAGCGAACAATGAGCAGTTCTTC. The encoded protein is CASRREANNEQFF.

This clonotype was detected a few times. This chain links TRBV15 with TRBJ2-3, with 8 bases lining up with TRBD2. Looked up from germline, CDR1 is LNHNV and CDR2 is YYDKDF (reference sequence). This CDR3 spans 16 amino acids. The J segment lost 3 bases and the V segment lost 5 bases, leaving 10 bases of the junction unmatched. CDR3 nucleotides: TGTGCCACCAGCCTGCCGGGTAGCGGGATAACAGATACGCAGTATTTT. Translated, it gives CATSLPGSGITDTQYF. The full variable domain, with the rest looked up from reference TRBV15 and TRBJ2-3, is DAMVIQNPRYQVTQFGKPVTLSCSQTLNHNVMYWYQQKSSQAPKLLFHYYDKDFNNEADTPDNFQSRRPNTSFCFLDIRSPGLGDTAMYLCATSLPGSGITDTQYFGPGTRLTVL.

This clonotype was seen a few times. The chain couples TRBV27 to TRBJ1-2, with 8 bases fitting TRBD1. The germline V gene encodes CDR1 MNHEY and CDR2 SMNVEV (reference sequence). V was clipped by 2 bases and J by 2 bases; unmatched bases: 1. The CDR3 sequence is 14 residues long. The CDR3 here is CASSLHRGNYGYTF. Here the CDR3 DNA reads TGTGCCAGCAGTTTACACAGGGGGAACTATGGCTACACCTTC.

V usage is TRBV24-1 and J usage is TRBJ2-1, with TRBD2 identical over 11 bases. In germline, CDR1 is KGHDR, CDR2 SFDVKD. The CDR3 has 16 amino acids. J was trimmed by 6 bases and V by 4 bases; bases with no gene match: 7. Here the CDR3 reads CATSESIAGGPNEQFF. DNA for the CDR3: TGTGCCACCAGTGAGTCTATAGCGGGAGGGCCCAATGAGCAGTTCTTC.

This clonotype was counted only a few times. V gene TRBV15 combines with J gene TRBJ2-2; 7 bases align to TRBD1. Germline V CDR1 and CDR2: LNHNV, YYDKDF (reference sequence). Losses at the gene ends were 5 bases for V and 7 bases for J; bases not matched to a gene: 13. This CDR3 is 16 amino acids long. CDR3 in amino acids: CATSALRDSTVGELFF. As DNA, the CDR3 is TGTGCCACCAGCGCCCTCCGGGACAGCACTGTCGGGGAGCTGTTTTTT.

This clonotype was counted once. The chain has TRBV7-9 and TRBJ2-3; possibly TRBD1 or TRBD2 for D (5 bases each). V gave up 5 bases and J gave up 1 base, with 16 bases separating them. Looked up from germline, CDR1 is SEHNR and CDR2 is FQNEAQ (reference sequence). CDR3 length: 16 amino acids. CDR3 residues: CASSPTAGARTDTQYF. The CDR3 DNA sequence: TGTGCCAGCAGCCCCACGGCCGGGGCTCGCACAGATACGCAGTATTTT.

The rearrangement links TRBV28 to TRBJ2-1; 14 bases map to TRBD2. J was trimmed by 5 bases and V by 5 bases; bases with no gene match: 5. This CDR3 has 16 amino acids. Looked up from germline, CDR1 is MDHEN and CDR2 is SYDVKM. The DNA of the CDR3 is TGTGCCAGCAGTCCGACTAGCGGGAGGGACCACAATGAGCAGTTCTTC. It codes for CASSPTSGRDHNEQFF.

CDR3 residues: CASSPLHRVRNGYTF. The CDR3 DNA is TGTGCCAGCAGTCCCCTCCACAGGGTACGGAATGGCTACACCTTC. The chain combines TRBV28 with TRBJ1-2; D is perhaps TRBD1 (6 bases). The CDR3 spans 15 residues. Germline loops: CDR1 MDHEN, CDR2 SYDVKM. V was trimmed by 5 bases and J by 6 bases, leaving 19 bases between them.

This chain connects TRBV6-1 to TRBJ1-4, with D possibly matching TRBD1 (5 bases). V was trimmed by 8 bases and J by 8 bases, leaving 12 bases between them. This CDR3 has 12 amino acids. Germline-derived CDR1 and CDR2 are MNHNS and SASEGT. The CDR3 nucleotides are TGTGCCAGCCAAGGGGTGGGAGAAAAACTGTTTTTT. Translating gives CASQGVGEKLFF.

The chain uses TRBV20-1 and TRBJ2-3, with 9 bases that match TRBD2. The V gene's germline CDR1 is DFQATT and CDR2 SNEGSKA (reference sequence). Losses at the gene ends were 1 base for V and 6 bases for J; bases not matched to a gene: 11. This CDR3 spans 16 amino acids. The CDR3 DNA sequence: TGCAGTGCTAGAGTGGTCAGCGGGAGGTTTCGGGATACGCAGTATTTT. Translating gives CSARVVSGRFRDTQYF.

The chain links TRBV7-2 to TRBJ2-7, with a tentative D call TRBD2 (6 bases). The CDR3 is 14 residues long. Germline lookup yields CDR1 SGHTA and CDR2 FQGNSA. V was pared by 5 bases and J by 9 bases, with 20 bases between. CDR3 DNA sequence: TGTGCCAGCAGCCCGGGACTGAGGGACCGCGGGCAGTACTTC. It specifies CASSPGLRDRGQYF.

This sequence joins TRBV12-3 or TRBV12-4 and TRBJ2-2; 7 bases agree with TRBD1. This CDR3 has 15 residues. Losses at the gene ends were 11 bases for V and 2 bases for J; bases not matched to a gene: 11. For the CDR3, the DNA is TGTGCCTCCCGATCCGGGACAGCAAACACCGGGGAGCTGTTTTTT. Its protein is CASRSGTANTGELFF.

A few counts support this clonotype. The chain uses TRBV27 and TRBJ2-7; no reliable D call. The CDR3 has 15 residues. Germline V CDR1 and CDR2: MNHEY, SMNVEV (reference sequence). The ends were cut back, 4 bases at V and 8 bases at J, with 21 bases in the middle. CDR3 sequence: CASSSRLAPSIQQYF. CDR3 DNA sequence: TGTGCCAGCAGTTCTCGACTCGCTCCATCAATACAGCAGTACTTC.

V gene TRBV4-1 combines with J gene TRBJ2-1, with D unresolved. Germline loops: CDR1 MGHRA, CDR2 YSYEKL. The CDR3 sequence is 14 residues long. Trimming took 5 bases from V and 0 from J, leaving 8 bases between them. CDR3 amino acids: CASSSASSYNEQFF. For the CDR3, the DNA is TGCGCCAGCAGCTCGGCCAGCTCCTACAATGAGCAGTTCTTC.

This clonotype was picked up a small number of times. V and J are TRBV14 and TRBJ1-2; D is uncertain. The CDR3 has 14 amino acids. With 4 bases removed from V and 7 bases from J, the gap between germline ends came to 16 bases. Germline V gene sequence: CDR1 SGHDN, CDR2 FVKESK. CDR3 loop: CASSPYRAGSGYTF. CDR3 bases: TGTGCCAGCAGCCCGTACAGAGCCGGCAGTGGCTACACCTTC.

This chain connects TRBV7-3 to TRBJ2-3, with 10 positions matching TRBD2. Trimming removed 5 bases from V and 0 bases from J; junction bases left unmatched: 11. Per the germline V gene, CDR1 is SGHTA and CDR2 is FQGTGA. The CDR3 sequence is 18 residues long. The CDR3 DNA follows: TGTGCCAGCAGCCCGGCGGCTAGCGGGAGCCCGAGCACAGATACGCAGTATTTT. Translating gives CASSPAASGSPSTDTQYF.

This sequence joins TRBV10-3 and TRBJ1-1, with TRBD1 identical over 8 bases. CDR1 is ENHRY, CDR2 SYGVKD, per germline. The CDR3 loop spans 14 amino acids. Trimming at V came to 4 bases and at J to 4 bases, leaving 5 bases not matched to a gene. DNA of the CDR3: TGTGCCATCAGTGCCGGGACAGGAATCACTGAAGCTTTCTTT. Translated: CAISAGTGITEAFF.

The chain uses TRBV2 and TRBJ2-1; 8 positions agree with TRBD1. CDR1 SNHLY and CDR2 FYNNEI come from the germline V gene. This CDR3 region has 14 residues. Trimming took 7 bases from V and 9 from J; bases not matched to a gene: 11. The CDR3 protein is CASNPGQVTREQFF. The CDR3 DNA reads TGTGCCAGCAACCCGGGACAGGTAACTCGTGAGCAGTTCTTC. Together with reference TRBV2 and TRBJ2-1, the CDR3 gives the full variable domain: EPEVTQTPSHQVTQMGQEVILRCVPISNHLYFYWYRQILGQKVEFLVSFYNNEISEKSEIFDDQFSVERPDGSNFTLKIRSTKLEDSAMYFCASNPGQVTREQFFGPGTRLTVL.

The V gene is TRBV19, the J gene TRBJ2-4, with 10 bases that match TRBD1. Per germline, CDR1 LNHDA and CDR2 SQIVND (reference sequence). V was clipped by 5 bases and J by 0 bases; unmatched bases: 7. This CDR3 comprises 17 residues. CDR3 coding DNA: TGTGCCAGTAGTGCTCGACGGGACAGGGGAGCCAAAAACATTCAGTACTTC. The encoded protein is CASSARRDRGAKNIQYF.

The chain has TRBV19 and TRBJ1-1, with 9 bases that match TRBD1. The CDR3 extends over 15 amino acids. CDR1 and CDR2 (germline): LNHDA, SQIVND (reference sequence). The J segment lost 5 bases and the V segment lost 4 bases, leaving 8 bases of the junction unmatched. CDR3 region: CASSRTGQGLTEAFF. For the CDR3, the DNA is TGTGCCAGTAGTAGGACGGGACAGGGACTTACTGAAGCTTTCTTT.

The chain links TRBV20-1 to TRBJ2-1; D gene uncertain. V gave up 3 bases and J gave up 2 bases, with 8 bases separating them. Germline assignment: CDR1 DFQATT and CDR2 SNEGSKA (reference sequence). The CDR3 contains 13 residues. The CDR3 DNA reads as TGCAGTGCTAGCTTGTCGGCCTACAATGAGCAGTTCTTC. Translated, it gives CSASLSAYNEQFF.

This sequence joins TRBV7-9 and TRBJ2-3; TRBD1 or TRBD2 may be the D gene (5 bases each). The germline CDR1 and CDR2 sequences are SEHNR and FQNEAQ (reference sequence). This CDR3 is 14 amino acids long. V lost 7 bases, J lost 5 bases, and 16 bases lay in between. CDR3: CASNRQGVGDTQYF. In DNA, the CDR3 is TGTGCCAGCAACCGCCAGGGAGTGGGAGATACGCAGTATTTT. Supplemented by reference TRBV7-9 and TRBJ2-3, the full variable domain reads DTGVSQNPRHKITKRGQNVTFRCDPISEHNRLYWYRQTLGQGPEFLTYFQNEAQLEKSRLLSDRFSAERPKGSFSTLEIQRTEQGDSAMYLCASNRQGVGDTQYFGPGTRLTVL.

This chain joins TRBV6-2 or TRBV6-3 and TRBJ1-1; unclear D gene. With 5 bases removed from V and 0 bases from J, the gap between germline ends came to 16 bases. CDR1 MNHEY and CDR2 SVGEGT come from the germline V gene. The CDR3 spans 16 residues. CDR3 nucleotide sequence: TGTGCCAGCAGTAACGAACAGCTTACCATGAACACTGAAGCTTTCTTT. Amino acid sequence: CASSNEQLTMNTEAFF.

The CDR3 bases are TGTGCCAGCAGTTTTTATGGTTTGGGGGGGTCTGCCACTGAAGCTTTCTTT. Its protein product is CASSFYGLGGSATEAFF. The chain links TRBV28 to TRBJ1-1; tentatively, D is TRBD1 (5 bases). Trimming removed 3 bases at V and 4 bases at J, with 21 bases between. CDR3 length: 17 residues. Germline assignment: CDR1 MDHEN and CDR2 SYDVKM.

J is TRBJ2-1 and V is TRBV20-1; D perhaps matches TRBD2 (6 bases). The CDR3 has 16 residues. V lost 0 bases and J lost 0, with 12 bases in between. CDR1 and CDR2 (germline): DFQATT, SNEGSKA (reference sequence). The CDR3 DNA reads as TGCAGTGCTAGAGATCTCGCGGGACCCTCCTACAATGAGCAGTTCTTC. Translated: CSARDLAGPSYNEQFF.

The sample holds one count of this clonotype. This chain uses TRBV2 with TRBJ1-2; 8 bases map to TRBD1. Trimming took 3 bases from V and 5 from J; bases not matched to a gene: 8. CDR3 size: 15 residues. The germline CDR1 and CDR2 sequences are SNHLY and FYNNEI. CDR3 nucleotide sequence: TGTGCCAGCAGTGATCTGGCAGGGGGCCGATATGGCTACACCTTC. As protein: CASSDLAGGRYGYTF.

The CDR3 sequence: CASSVDASSYEQYF. The CDR3 DNA reads as TGTGCCAGCAGTGTGGACGCCAGCTCCTACGAGCAGTACTTC. This chain uses TRBV6-4 with TRBJ2-7, with D unclear. The CDR3 runs to 14 residues. Germline CDR1 MRHNA, CDR2 SNTAGT. V shed 4 bases and J shed 0 bases, with 10 bases lying between them.

J is TRBJ2-1 and V is TRBV27; 8 bases line up with TRBD2. Germline V gene sequence: CDR1 MNHEY, CDR2 SMNVEV (reference sequence). The CDR3 is 14 amino acids. V lost 1 base to trimming and J lost 8 bases; unmatched junction nucleotides: 4. CDR3 DNA sequence: TGTGCCAGCAGTTTATTAGCGGGAAGGGATGAGCAGTTCTTC. It codes for CASSLLAGRDEQFF.

This clonotype is medium-sized within its sample. The CDR3 DNA follows: TGCGCCCAGAGGAGCGGGAGCTACGAGCAGTACTTC. Translation gives CAQRSGSYEQYF. V usage is TRBV20-1 and J usage is TRBJ2-7; 8 positions match TRBD2. This CDR3 contains 12 residues. CDR1 DFQATT and CDR2 SNEGSKA come from the germline V gene (reference sequence).

This chain links TRBV28 with TRBJ1-5, with unresolved D. Looked up from germline, CDR1 is MDHEN and CDR2 is SYDVKM. This CDR3 has 13 amino acids. The V end lost 7 bases, the J end lost 0 bases, and 7 bases lay between the germline ends. The CDR3 nucleotides are TGTGCCAGCAACCGAAATAGCAATCAGCCCCAGCATTTT. It specifies CASNRNSNQPQHF.

The V call is TRBV4-2, the J call TRBJ1-5, with TRBD1 matching over 10 bases. With 3 bases clipped from V and 5 bases from J, the junction kept 10 bases outside the gene matches. CDR3 size: 17 residues. Germline V lookup: CDR1 LGHNA, CDR2 YNFKEQ. The CDR3 DNA follows: TGTGCCAGCAGCCAGGCGACAGGGGGCGAGGGGGATCAGCCCCAGCATTTT. Translated: CASSQATGGEGDQPQHF.